The rows below give T cell receptor beta chains drawn from one sample of a study of CD8+CD57+ T cells in acquired aplastic anemia. TCRdb used MiXCR to reprocess the reads, holding one entry per CDR3 protein. The top ten clones hold 45% to 50% of a sample with approximately 170,000 distinct CDR3 sequences, 55% to 80% of them seen once. Source material: sorted CD4+, CD8+, or CD8+CD57+ T cells (not recorded which) from PBMCs. The receptors come from a human donor in good health. CDR3s include the opening cysteine and the closing phenylalanine or tryptophan. A D gene is named only where the DNA matches it firmly. The size of a clone is reported for some rows only, either as once, few or many, or as a class for expanded clones.

>-|TRBV5-5|TRBJ2-2|few|13
CASSLTFFGELFF
TGTGCCAGCAGCTTGACCTTCTTCGGGGAGCTGTTTTTT
>TRBD1|TRBV19|TRBJ2-7|-|15
CASSMGGQGLYEQYF
TGTGCCAGTAGTATGGGAGGACAGGGCCTCTACGAGCAGTACTTC
>-|TRBV5-8|TRBJ1-1|-|14
CASSTPSVNTEAFF
TGTGCCAGCAGCACACCATCCGTGAACACTGAAGCTTTCTTT
>-|TRBV9|TRBJ2-2|-|14
CASSPRPTDGELFF
TGTGCCAGCAGCCCCCGACCCACCGACGGGGAGCTGTTTTTT
>TRBD2|TRBV7-9|TRBJ2-5|-|16
CASSLVGTSSAGDQYF
TGTGCCAGCAGCTTAGTGGGGACTAGCAGCGCGGGGGACCAGTACTTC
>TRBD2|TRBV20-1|TRBJ2-7|-|15
CSAISGTSVRDEQYF
TGCAGTGCAATTTCCGGGACTAGCGTGAGGGACGAGCAGTACTTC
>-|TRBV5-6|TRBJ2-1|-|15
CASSLGDSDYNEQFF
TGTGCCAGCAGCTTGGGGGACTCCGATTACAATGAGCAGTTCTTC
>-|TRBV10-3|TRBJ1-1|-|13
CATRGVENTEAFF
TGTGCCACCCGGGGGGTCGAAAACACTGAAGCTTTCTTT
>-|TRBV6-5|TRBJ2-7|-|13
CAISRASHYEQYF
TGTGCCATCAGTCGAGCTAGCCACTACGAGCAGTACTTC
>-|TRBV3-1|TRBJ2-7|few|15
CASSQGTASYYEQYF
TGTGCCAGCAGCCAAGGGACAGCCTCCTACTACGAGCAGTACTTC
>-|TRBV19|TRBJ1-2|once|11
CASKLSGGYTF
TGTGCCAGCAAATTGTCCGGTGGCTACACCTTC
>TRBD1|TRBV5-1|TRBJ1-5|few|16
CASSPGPPTGSQPQHF
TGCGCCAGCAGCCCAGGGCCCCCGACAGGGTCCCAGCCCCAGCATTTT
>TRBD1|TRBV20-1|TRBJ1-2|-|15
CSARDVDRGDSGYTF
TGCAGTGCTAGAGATGTCGACAGGGGGGATAGTGGCTACACCTTC
>TRBD2|TRBV11-3|TRBJ2-7|many|16
CASSLKGGGRGNEQYF
TGTGCCAGCAGCTTAAAAGGCGGCGGGAGGGGGAACGAGCAGTACTTC
>TRBD1|TRBV2|TRBJ1-1|-|16
CASSVRRDSANTEAFF
TGTGCCAGCAGTGTCCGTCGGGACAGCGCGAACACTGAAGCTTTCTTT
>-|TRBV6-6|TRBJ2-7|once|14
CASSNPMAPYEQYF
TGTGCCAGCAGTAACCCAATGGCTCCCTACGAGCAGTACTTC
>-|TRBV7-8|TRBJ2-5|-|14
CASSLARGRETQYF
TGTGCCAGCAGCTTAGCGCGGGGGCGAGAGACCCAGTACTTC
>TRBD1|TRBV2|TRBJ2-2|many|18
CASRPGQGRQGVTGELFF
TGTGCCAGCAGGCCGGGACAGGGTCGTCAGGGGGTCACCGGGGAGCTGTTTTTT
>TRBD1|TRBV2|TRBJ1-5|-|14
CASTAGTGSQPQHF
TGTGCCAGCACCGCCGGGACAGGGTCTCAGCCCCAGCATTTT
>-|TRBV7-2|TRBJ2-5|-|12
CASSFYAETQYF
TGTGCCAGCAGCTTTTACGCGGAGACCCAGTACTTC
>-|TRBV28|TRBJ2-1|-|13
CASSIRGAGEQFF
TGTGCCAGCAGTATCCGGGGAGCAGGCGAGCAGTTCTTC
>TRBD2|TRBV15|TRBJ2-1|-|18
CATSRASLLAANANEQFF
TGTGCCACCAGCAGGGCCTCTCTCCTAGCGGCGAATGCCAATGAGCAGTTCTTC
>-|TRBV29-1|TRBJ2-7|-|14
CSVGLVLASYEQYF
TGCAGCGTCGGCCTTGTGTTGGCCAGTTACGAGCAGTACTTC
>-|TRBV9|TRBJ1-2|-|16
CASSEWGRETEPGYTF
TGTGCCAGCAGTGAATGGGGGCGGGAGACAGAACCCGGCTACACCTTC
>-|TRBV27|TRBJ2-2|-|16
CASSPSGALSTGELFF
TGTGCCAGCAGTCCGTCGGGGGCCTTAAGCACCGGGGAGCTGTTTTTT
>-|TRBV29-1|TRBJ2-7|-|12
CSVGGPPYEQYF
TGCAGCGTGGGTGGTCCACCCTACGAGCAGTACTTC
>-|TRBV15|TRBJ2-7|-|13
CATSRDRKGNQYF
TGTGCCACCAGCAGAGATCGAAAGGGGAACCAGTACTTC
>-|TRBV20-1|TRBJ2-1|-|11
CSAPDRSEQFF
TGCAGTGCGCCGGACCGTAGTGAGCAGTTCTTC
>TRBD1|TRBV27|TRBJ2-7|many|14
CASSRDRDWSEQYF
TGTGCCAGCAGCCGGGACAGGGATTGGTCCGAGCAGTACTTC
>-|TRBV5-6|TRBJ2-1|few|14
CASSSGTSSNEQFF
TGTGCCAGCAGCTCCGGGACCTCGAGTAATGAGCAGTTCTTC
>TRBD2|TRBV7-2|TRBJ2-7|-|15
CASSPEGGRWSEQYF
TGTGCCAGCAGCCCGGAAGGCGGGAGGTGGAGCGAGCAGTACTTC
>TRBD2|TRBV12-3/TRBV12-4|TRBJ2-1|many|19
CASTPLPTGGPYSYNEQFF
TGTGCCAGCACCCCTCTACCCACGGGGGGGCCATACTCCTACAATGAGCAGTTCTTC
>TRBD1|TRBV7-2|TRBJ1-5|few|16
CASSSEVGQINQPQHF
TGTGCCAGCAGCTCCGAAGTGGGACAGATCAATCAGCCCCAGCATTTT
>-|TRBV24-1|TRBJ1-5|-|13
CATSSGVDQPQHF
TGTGCCACCAGTTCAGGGGTCGATCAGCCCCAGCATTTT
>-|TRBV2|TRBJ1-2|-|14
CASNLGGPNYGYTF
TGTGCCAGCAATCTGGGCGGTCCTAACTATGGCTACACCTTC
>TRBD2|TRBV10-3|TRBJ2-1|-|16
CAISDLAGGPRNEQFF
TGTGCCATCAGTGACCTAGCGGGAGGGCCCCGGAATGAGCAGTTCTTC
>-|TRBV24-1|TRBJ1-2|few|13
CATSAPSNYGYTF
TGTGCCACCAGTGCACCTTCTAACTATGGCTACACCTTC
>TRBD2|TRBV13|TRBJ2-3|many|16
CASSSLAGGPTDTQYF
TGTGCCAGCAGCTCCTTAGCGGGAGGGCCGACAGATACGCAGTATTTT
>-|TRBV12-3/TRBV12-4|TRBJ1-2|-|13
CASSYISNYGYTF
TGTGCCAGCAGTTATATAAGTAACTATGGCTACACCTTC
>-|TRBV5-1|TRBJ2-2|few|14
CASSLTGPTGELFF
TGCGCCAGCAGCTTGACAGGTCCTACCGGGGAGCTGTTTTTT
>-|TRBV19|TRBJ2-2|many|17
CASSIERTHPSGGELFF
TGTGCCAGTAGTATAGAGAGGACTCATCCGTCTGGCGGGGAGCTGTTTTTT
>-|TRBV12-3/TRBV12-4|TRBJ1-2|-|15
CASSLQPGRLGGYTF
TGTGCCAGCAGTTTACAGCCCGGACGCCTGGGAGGCTACACCTTC
>-|TRBV2|TRBJ2-5|-|14
CASSEGSGGETQYF
TGTGCCAGCAGTGAGGGTTCAGGGGGGGAGACCCAGTACTTC
>TRBD1|TRBV20-1|TRBJ2-7|-|14
CSVCLTGALGEQYF
TGCAGTGTATGTCTGACAGGGGCCCTCGGCGAGCAGTACTTC
>-|TRBV7-3|TRBJ2-7|once|15
CASSLIPGSSYEQYF
TGTGCCAGCAGCTTAATACCAGGGAGCTCCTACGAGCAGTACTTC
>-|TRBV9|TRBJ2-7|-|13
CASSVEGQREQYF
TGTGCCAGCAGCGTGGAGGGGCAGCGTGAGCAGTACTTC
>TRBD1|TRBV3-1|TRBJ1-3|-|17
CASSQDYGTGSGNTIYF
TGTGCCAGCAGCCAAGATTACGGGACAGGCTCTGGAAACACCATATATTTT